This T cell receptor beta chain came from a study of blood T cell repertoires in COVID-19. Study background: Collection of acute and convalescent COVID-19 samples took place in the United States, Italy and Spain. Sources were T cells, B-cell-depleted T cells, or PBMCs; the material itself was cDNA or gDNA.

V lost 1 base, J lost 2 bases, and 3 bases lay in between. The CDR3 totals 12 residues. Germline-derived CDR1 and CDR2 are SGHTA and FQGNSA. In the original processing: Reference gene primer amplification yielded estimated nucleated cell counts. Profiling relied on immunoSEQ multiplex PCR, and the TCRdb table lists in-frame clones only, not all of them. D and trimming were read from the DNA, whereas the V and J calls and clone size are those reported in that table. The sample holds 25,000 to 35,000 clones; around 85% are singletons and the top ten take roughly 7%. The origin of this receptor is a human donor in a cohort sampled during active COVID-19. The chain employs TRBV7-2 and TRBJ2-7; unclear D gene. The sequenced sample was peripheral blood. As DNA, the CDR3 is TGTGCCAGCAGCTTAGGTACCTACGAGCAGTACTTC. Protein sequence: CASSLGTYEQYF. Full variable domain (outside the CDR3, taken from reference TRBV7-2 and TRBJ2-7): GAGVSQSPSNKVTEKGKDVELRCDPISGHTALYWYRQSLGQGLEFLIYFQGNSAPDKSGLPSDRFSAERTGGSVSTLTIQRTQQEDSAVYLCASSLGTYEQYFGPGTRLTVT.